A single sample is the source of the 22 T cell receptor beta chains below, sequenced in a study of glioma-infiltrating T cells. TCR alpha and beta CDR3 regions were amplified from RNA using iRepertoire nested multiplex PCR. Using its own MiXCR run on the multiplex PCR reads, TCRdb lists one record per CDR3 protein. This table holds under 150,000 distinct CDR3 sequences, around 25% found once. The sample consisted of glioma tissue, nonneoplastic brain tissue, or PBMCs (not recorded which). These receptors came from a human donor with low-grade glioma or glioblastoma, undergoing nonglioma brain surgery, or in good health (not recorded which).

In DNA form, the CDR3 reads TGCAGCTCTTTAGAGAACTATGGCTACACCTTC. It translates to CSSLENYGYTF. The genes are TRBV29-1 and TRBJ1-2; D is uncertain. V gave up 8 bases and J gave up 2 bases, with 9 bases separating them. The CDR3 has 11 residues. Germline lookup yields CDR1 SQVTM and CDR2 ANQGSEA. Drawing the rest from reference TRBV29-1 and TRBJ1-2, the complete variable domain is SAVISQKPSRDICQRGTSLTIQCQVDSQVTMMFWYRQQPGQSLTLIATANQGSEATYESGFVIDKFPISRPNLTFSTLTVSNMSPEDSSIYLCSSLENYGYTFGSGTRLTVV.

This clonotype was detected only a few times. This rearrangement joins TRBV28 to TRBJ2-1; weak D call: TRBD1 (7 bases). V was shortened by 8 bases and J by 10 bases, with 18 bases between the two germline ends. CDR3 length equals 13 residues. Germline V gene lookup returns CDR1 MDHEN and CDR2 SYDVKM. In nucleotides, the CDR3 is TGTGCCAGCGGTCGGGGGCAGGACAGGGAGCAGTTCTTC. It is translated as CASGRGQDREQFF.

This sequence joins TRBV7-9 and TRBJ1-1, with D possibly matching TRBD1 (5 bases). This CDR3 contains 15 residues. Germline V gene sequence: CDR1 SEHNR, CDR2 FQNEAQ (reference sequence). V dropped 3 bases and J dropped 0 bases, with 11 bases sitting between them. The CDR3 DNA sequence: TGTGCCAGCAGCTTTCGACAGTCCCTGAACACTGAAGCTTTCTTT. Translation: CASSFRQSLNTEAFF.

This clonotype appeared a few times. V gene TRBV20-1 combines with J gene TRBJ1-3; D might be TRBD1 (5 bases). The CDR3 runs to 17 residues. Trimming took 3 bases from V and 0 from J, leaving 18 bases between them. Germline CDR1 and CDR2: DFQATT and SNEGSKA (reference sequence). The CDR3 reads CSASRTGTVFSGNTIYF. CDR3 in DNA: TGCAGTGCTAGTCGGACCGGGACGGTATTCTCTGGAAACACCATATATTTT.

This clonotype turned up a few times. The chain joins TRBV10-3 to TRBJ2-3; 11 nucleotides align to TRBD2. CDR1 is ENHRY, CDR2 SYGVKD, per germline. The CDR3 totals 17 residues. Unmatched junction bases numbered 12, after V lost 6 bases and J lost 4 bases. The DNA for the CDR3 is TGTGCCATCAGCGGGACTAGCGGATATCCCAGGGCAGATACGCAGTATTTT. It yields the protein CAISGTSGYPRADTQYF.

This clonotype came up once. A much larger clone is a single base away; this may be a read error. In nucleotides, the CDR3 is TGTGACAGCAGTGAAGGGCCCCTCGGGACCCAGTACTTC. Its translation is CDSSEGPLGTQYF. The chain is built from TRBV6-1 and TRBJ2-5, with D hard to call. The CDR3 totals 13 residues. From germline, CDR1 is MNHNS and CDR2 SASEGT.

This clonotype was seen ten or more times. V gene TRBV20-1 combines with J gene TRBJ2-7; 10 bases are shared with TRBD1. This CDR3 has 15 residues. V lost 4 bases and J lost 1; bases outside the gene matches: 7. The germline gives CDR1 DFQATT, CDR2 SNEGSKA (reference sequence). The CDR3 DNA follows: TGCAGTGCTACAACGACAGGGGGCGTTTCCTACGAGCAGTACGTC. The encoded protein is CSATTTGGVSYEQYV.

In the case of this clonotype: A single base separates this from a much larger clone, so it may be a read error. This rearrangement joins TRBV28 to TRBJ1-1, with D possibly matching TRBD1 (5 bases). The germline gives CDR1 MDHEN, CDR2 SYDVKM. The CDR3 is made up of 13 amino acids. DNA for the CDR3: TGTGCCAGCGGCCTGACAGCTAACACTGAAGCTTCCTTT. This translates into CASGLTANTEASF.

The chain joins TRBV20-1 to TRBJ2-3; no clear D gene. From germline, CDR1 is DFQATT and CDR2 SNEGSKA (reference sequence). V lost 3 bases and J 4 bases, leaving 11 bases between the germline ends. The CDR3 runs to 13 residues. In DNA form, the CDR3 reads TGCAGTGCTAGTGCTCGGCGAGCAGATACGCAGTATTTT. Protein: CSASARRADTQYF.

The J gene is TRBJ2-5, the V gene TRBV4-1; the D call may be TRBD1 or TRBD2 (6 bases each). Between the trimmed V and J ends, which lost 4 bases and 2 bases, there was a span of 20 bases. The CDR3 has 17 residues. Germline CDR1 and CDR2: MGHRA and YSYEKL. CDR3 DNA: TGCGCCAGCAGCCGGAAAGTCGGGGGCATACAACAAGAGACCCAGTACTTC. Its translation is CASSRKVGGIQQETQYF.

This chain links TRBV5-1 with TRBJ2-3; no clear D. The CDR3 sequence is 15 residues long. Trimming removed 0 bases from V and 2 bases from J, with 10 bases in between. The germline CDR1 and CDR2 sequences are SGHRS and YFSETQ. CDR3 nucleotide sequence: TGCGCCAGCAGCTTGGAGGTCAGGTTCACAGATACGCAGTATTTT. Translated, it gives CASSLEVRFTDTQYF.

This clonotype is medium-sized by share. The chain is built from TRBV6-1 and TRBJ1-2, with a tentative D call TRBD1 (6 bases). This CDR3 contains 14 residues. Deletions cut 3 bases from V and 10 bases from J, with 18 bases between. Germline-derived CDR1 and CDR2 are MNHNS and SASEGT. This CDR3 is CASSDRGLAVDYTF. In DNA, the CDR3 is TGTGCCAGCAGTGACAGGGGACTCGCAGTCGACTACACCTTC.

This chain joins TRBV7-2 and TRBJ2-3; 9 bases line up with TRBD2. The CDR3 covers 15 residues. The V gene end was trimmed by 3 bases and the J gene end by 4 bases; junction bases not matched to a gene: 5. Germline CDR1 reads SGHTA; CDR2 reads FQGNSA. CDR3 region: CASSFRGGGADTQYF. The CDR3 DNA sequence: TGTGCCAGCAGCTTCCGCGGGGGGGGCGCAGATACGCAGTATTTT.

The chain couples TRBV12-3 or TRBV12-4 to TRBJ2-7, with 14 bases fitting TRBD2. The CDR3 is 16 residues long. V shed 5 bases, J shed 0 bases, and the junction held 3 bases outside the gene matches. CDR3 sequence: CASSGLAGGTSYEQYV. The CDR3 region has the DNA TGTGCCAGCAGTGGACTAGCGGGGGGAACCTCCTACGAGCAGTACGTC.

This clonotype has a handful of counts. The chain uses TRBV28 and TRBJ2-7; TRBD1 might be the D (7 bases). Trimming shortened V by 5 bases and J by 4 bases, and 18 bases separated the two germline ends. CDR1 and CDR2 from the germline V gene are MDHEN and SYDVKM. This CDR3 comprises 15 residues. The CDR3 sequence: CASSPGGGGIYEQYV. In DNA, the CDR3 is TGTGCCAGCAGTCCAGGTGGAGGGGGCATATACGAGCAGTACGTC.

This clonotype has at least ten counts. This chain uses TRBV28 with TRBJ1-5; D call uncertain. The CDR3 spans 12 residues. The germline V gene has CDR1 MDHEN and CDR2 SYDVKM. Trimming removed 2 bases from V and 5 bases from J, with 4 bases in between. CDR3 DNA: TGTGCCAGCAGTTTAGGACATCAGCCCCAGCATTTT. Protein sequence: CASSLGHQPQHF. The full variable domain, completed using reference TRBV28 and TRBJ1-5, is DVKVTQSSRYLVKRTGEKVFLECVQDMDHENMFWYRQDPGLGLRLIYFSYDVKMKEKGDIPEGYSVSREKKERFSLILESASTNQTSMYLCASSLGHQPQHFGDGTRLSIL.

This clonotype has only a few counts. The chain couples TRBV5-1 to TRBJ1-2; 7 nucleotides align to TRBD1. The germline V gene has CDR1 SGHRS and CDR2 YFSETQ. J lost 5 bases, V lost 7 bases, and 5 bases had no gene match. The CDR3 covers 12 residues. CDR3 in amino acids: CASSGQTYGYTF. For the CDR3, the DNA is TGCGCCAGCTCGGGACAGACATATGGCTACACCTTC.

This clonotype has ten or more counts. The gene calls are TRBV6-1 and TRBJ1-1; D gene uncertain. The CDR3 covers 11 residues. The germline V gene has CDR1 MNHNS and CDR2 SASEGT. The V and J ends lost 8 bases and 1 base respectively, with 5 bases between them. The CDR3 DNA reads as TGTGCCAGCGGTTGGAACACTGAAGCTTTCTTT. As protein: CASGWNTEAFF.

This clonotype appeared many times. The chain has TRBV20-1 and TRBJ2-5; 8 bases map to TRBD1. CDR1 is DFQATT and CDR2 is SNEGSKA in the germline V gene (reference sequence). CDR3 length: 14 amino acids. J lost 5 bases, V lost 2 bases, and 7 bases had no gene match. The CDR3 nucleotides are TGCAGTGCTAGACTAGGACAGGGCGGCGAGACCCAGTACTTC. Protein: CSARLGQGGETQYF.

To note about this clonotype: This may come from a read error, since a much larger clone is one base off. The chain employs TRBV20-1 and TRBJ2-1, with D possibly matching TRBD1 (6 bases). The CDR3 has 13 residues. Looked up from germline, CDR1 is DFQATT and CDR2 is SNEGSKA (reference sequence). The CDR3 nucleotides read TGCAGTGCTTACCGGGACACTTACAGTGAGCAGTTCTTC. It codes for CSAYRDTYSEQFF.

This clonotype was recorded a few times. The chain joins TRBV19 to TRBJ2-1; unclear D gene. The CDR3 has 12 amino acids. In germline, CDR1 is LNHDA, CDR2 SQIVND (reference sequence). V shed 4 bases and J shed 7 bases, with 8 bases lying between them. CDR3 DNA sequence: TGTGCCAGTAGTACCATGGGAAATGAGCAGTTCTTC. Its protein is CASSTMGNEQFF. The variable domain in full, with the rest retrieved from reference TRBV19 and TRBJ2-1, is DGGITQSPKYLFRKEGQNVTLSCEQNLNHDAMYWYRQDPGQGLRLIYYSQIVNDFQKGDIAEGYSVSREKKESFPLTVTSAQKNPTAFYLCASSTMGNEQFFGPGTRLTVL.

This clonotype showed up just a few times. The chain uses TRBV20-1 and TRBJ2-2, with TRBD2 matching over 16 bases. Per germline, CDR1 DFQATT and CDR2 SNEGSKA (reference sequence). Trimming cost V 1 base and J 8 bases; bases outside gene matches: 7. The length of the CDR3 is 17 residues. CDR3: CSARAGLAGGPKGELFF. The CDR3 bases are TGCAGTGCTAGAGCGGGACTAGCGGGGGGGCCGAAAGGGGAGCTGTTTTTT.